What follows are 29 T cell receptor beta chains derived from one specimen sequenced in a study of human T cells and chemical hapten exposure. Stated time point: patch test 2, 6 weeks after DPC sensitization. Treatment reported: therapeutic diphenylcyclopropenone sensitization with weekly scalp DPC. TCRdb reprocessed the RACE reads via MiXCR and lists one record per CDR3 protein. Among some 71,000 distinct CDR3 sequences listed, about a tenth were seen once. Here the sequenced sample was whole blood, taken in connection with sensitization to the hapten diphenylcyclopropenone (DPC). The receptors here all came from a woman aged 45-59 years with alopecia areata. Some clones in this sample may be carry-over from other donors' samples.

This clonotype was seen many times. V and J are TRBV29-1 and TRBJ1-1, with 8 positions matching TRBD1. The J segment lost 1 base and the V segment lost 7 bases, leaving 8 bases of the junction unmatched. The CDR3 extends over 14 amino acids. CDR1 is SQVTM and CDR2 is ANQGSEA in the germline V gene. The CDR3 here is CSASSRGPNTEAFF. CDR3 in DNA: TGCAGCGCTAGCTCCAGGGGGCCGAACACTGAAGCTTTCTTT.

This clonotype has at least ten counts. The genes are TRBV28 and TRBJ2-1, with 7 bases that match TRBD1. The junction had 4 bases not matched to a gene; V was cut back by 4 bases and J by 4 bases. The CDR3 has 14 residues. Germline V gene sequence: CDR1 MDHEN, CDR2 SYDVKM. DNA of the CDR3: TGTGCCAGCAGTTCGGGACAGCGGTACAATGAGCAGTTCTTC. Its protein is CASSSGQRYNEQFF.

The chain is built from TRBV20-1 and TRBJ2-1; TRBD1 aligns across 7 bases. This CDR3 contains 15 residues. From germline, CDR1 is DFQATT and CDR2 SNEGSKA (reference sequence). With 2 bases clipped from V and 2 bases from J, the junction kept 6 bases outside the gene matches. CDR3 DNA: TGCAGTGCTAGAACCGACAGGGTAACCTACAATGAGCAGTTCTTC. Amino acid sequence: CSARTDRVTYNEQFF.

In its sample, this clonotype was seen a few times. The CDR3 DNA reads TGCAGTGCCTCTTGGGGCCCGCTCTTTCATGAGCAGTTCTTC. It is translated as CSASWGPLFHEQFF. This chain links TRBV20-1 with TRBJ2-1; TRBD1 is a possible D gene (5 bases). Germline V CDR1 and CDR2: DFQATT, SNEGSKA (reference sequence). This CDR3 is built from 14 residues. V was trimmed by 6 bases and J by 8 bases, leaving 20 bases between them.

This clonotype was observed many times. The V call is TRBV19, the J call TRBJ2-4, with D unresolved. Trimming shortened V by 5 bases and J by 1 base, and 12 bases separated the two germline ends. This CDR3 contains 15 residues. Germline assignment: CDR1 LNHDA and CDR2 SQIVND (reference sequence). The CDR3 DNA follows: TGTGCCAGTAGTTTCGGTATACAGGCCAAAAACATTCAGTACTTC. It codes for CASSFGIQAKNIQYF. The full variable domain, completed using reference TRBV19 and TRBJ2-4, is DGGITQSPKYLFRKEGQNVTLSCEQNLNHDAMYWYRQDPGQGLRLIYYSQIVNDFQKGDIAEGYSVSREKKESFPLTVTSAQKNPTAFYLCASSFGIQAKNIQYFGAGTRLSVL.

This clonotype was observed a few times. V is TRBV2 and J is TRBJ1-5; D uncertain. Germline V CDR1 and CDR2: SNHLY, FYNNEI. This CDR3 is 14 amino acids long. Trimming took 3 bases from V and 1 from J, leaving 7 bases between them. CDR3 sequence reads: CASSDTSSNQPQHF. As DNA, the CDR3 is TGTGCCAGCAGTGATACGTCCAGCAATCAGCCCCAGCATTTT.

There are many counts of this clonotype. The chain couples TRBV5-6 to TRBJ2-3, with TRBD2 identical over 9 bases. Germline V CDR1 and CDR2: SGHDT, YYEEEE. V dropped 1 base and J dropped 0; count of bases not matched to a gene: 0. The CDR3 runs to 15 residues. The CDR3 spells CASSLLAGSTDTQYF. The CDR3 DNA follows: TGTGCCAGCAGCTTGCTAGCGGGAAGCACAGATACGCAGTATTTT.

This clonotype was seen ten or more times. CDR3 amino acids: CASSSILGQGLETQYF. For the CDR3, the DNA is TGTGCCAGCAGCTCCATCTTGGGACAGGGTCTGGAGACCCAGTACTTC. This chain links TRBV11-2 with TRBJ2-5; TRBD1 agrees at 9 bases. With V trimmed by 4 bases and J by 5 bases, 11 bases remained unmatched. Germline CDR1 SGHAT, CDR2 FQNNGV. The CDR3 is 16 residues long.

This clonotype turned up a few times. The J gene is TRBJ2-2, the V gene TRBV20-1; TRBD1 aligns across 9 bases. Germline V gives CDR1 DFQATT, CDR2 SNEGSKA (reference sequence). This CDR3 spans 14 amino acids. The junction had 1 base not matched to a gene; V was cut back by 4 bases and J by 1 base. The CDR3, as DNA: TGCAGTGCTAAGACAGGGGGGAACACCGGGGAGCTGTTTTTT. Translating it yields CSAKTGGNTGELFF.

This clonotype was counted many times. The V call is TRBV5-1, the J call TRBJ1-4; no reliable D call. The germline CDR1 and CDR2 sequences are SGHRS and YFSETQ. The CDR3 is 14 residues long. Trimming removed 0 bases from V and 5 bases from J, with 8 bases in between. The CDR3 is CASSLGQMNEKLFF. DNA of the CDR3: TGCGCCAGCAGCTTGGGGCAGATGAATGAAAAACTGTTTTTT.

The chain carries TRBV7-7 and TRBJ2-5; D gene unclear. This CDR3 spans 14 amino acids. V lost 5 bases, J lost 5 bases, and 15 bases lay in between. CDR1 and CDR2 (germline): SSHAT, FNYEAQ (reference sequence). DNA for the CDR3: TGTGCCAGCAGCCCAGACCCAGATAGGGAGACCCAGTACTTC. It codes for CASSPDPDRETQYF.

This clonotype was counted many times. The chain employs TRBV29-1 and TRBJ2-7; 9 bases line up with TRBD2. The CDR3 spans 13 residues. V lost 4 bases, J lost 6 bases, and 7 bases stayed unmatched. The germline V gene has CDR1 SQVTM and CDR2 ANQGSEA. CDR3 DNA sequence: TGCAGCGTTGCTGGGACTAGCATCTCCGAGCAGTACTTC. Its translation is CSVAGTSISEQYF.

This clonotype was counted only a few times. The CDR3 DNA reads TGTGCCATCAGCGAAACGATAGCGGGAGGTAACACCGGGGAGCTGTTTTTT. Its protein product is CAISETIAGGNTGELFF. This sequence joins TRBV10-3 and TRBJ2-2; 10 bases are shared with TRBD2. The CDR3 has 17 residues. The J segment lost 2 bases and the V segment lost 6 bases, leaving 9 bases of the junction unmatched. In germline, CDR1 is ENHRY, CDR2 SYGVKD.

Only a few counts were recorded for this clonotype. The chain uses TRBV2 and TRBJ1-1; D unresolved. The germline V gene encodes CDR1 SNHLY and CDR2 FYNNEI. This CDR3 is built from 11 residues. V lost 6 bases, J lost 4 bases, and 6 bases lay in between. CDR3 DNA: TGTGCCAGCAGGACCTCCACTGAAGCTTTCTTT. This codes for CASRTSTEAFF.

The CDR3 spells CASSRDRDNQPQHF. The CDR3 bases are TGTGCCAGCAGCCGGGACAGGGACAATCAGCCCCAGCATTTT. The genes are TRBV6-5 and TRBJ1-5; 9 bases fit TRBD1. The CDR3 loop spans 14 amino acids. The junction had 3 bases not matched to a gene; V was cut back by 6 bases and J by 3 bases. CDR1 MNHEY and CDR2 SVGAGI come from the germline V gene.

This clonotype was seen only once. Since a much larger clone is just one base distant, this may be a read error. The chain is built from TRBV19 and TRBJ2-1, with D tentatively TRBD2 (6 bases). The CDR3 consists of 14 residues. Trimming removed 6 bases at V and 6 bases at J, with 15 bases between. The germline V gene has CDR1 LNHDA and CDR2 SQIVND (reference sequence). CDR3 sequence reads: CASSRLVPRNEQFF. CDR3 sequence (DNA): TGTGCCAGTAGCCGACTAGTTCCCCGCAATGAGCAGTTCTTC.

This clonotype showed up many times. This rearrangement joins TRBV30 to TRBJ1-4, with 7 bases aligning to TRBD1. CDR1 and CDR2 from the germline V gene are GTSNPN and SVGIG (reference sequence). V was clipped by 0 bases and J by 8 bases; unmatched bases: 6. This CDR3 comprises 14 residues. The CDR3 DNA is TGTGCCTGGAGTGTTAAGGGGGCAGGGGAAAAACTGTTTTTT. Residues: CAWSVKGAGEKLFF.

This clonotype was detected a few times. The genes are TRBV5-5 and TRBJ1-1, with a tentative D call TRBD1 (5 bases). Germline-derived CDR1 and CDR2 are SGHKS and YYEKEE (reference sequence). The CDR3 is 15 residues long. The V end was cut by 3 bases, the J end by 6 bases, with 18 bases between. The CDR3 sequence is CASSSETALRAEAFF. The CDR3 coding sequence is TGTGCCAGCAGCTCGGAGACAGCCTTGAGGGCTGAAGCTTTCTTT. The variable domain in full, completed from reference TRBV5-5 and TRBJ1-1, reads DAGVTQSPTHLIKTRGQQVTLRCSPISGHKSVSWYQQVLGQGPQFIFQYYEKEERGRGNFPDRFSARQFPNYSSELNVNALLLGDSALYLCASSSETALRAEAFFGQGTRLTVV.

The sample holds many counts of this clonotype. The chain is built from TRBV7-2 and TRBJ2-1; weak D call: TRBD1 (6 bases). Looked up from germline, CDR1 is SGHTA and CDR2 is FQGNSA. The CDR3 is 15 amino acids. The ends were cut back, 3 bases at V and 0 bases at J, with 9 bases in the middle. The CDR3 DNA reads TGTGCCAGCAGCTTCGACAGGAGCTCCTACAATGAGCAGTTCTTC. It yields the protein CASSFDRSSYNEQFF. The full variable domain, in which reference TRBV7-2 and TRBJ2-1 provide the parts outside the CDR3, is GAGVSQSPSNKVTEKGKDVELRCDPISGHTALYWYRQSLGQGLEFLIYFQGNSAPDKSGLPSDRFSAERTGGSVSTLTIQRTQQEDSAVYLCASSFDRSSYNEQFFGPGTRLTVL.

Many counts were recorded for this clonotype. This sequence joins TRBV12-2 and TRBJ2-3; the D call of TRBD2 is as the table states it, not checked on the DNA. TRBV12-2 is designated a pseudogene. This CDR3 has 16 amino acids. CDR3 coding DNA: TGTGCAAGTCGCCCCGCTAGCGGGAGAAATATAAATACGCAGTATTTT. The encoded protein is CASRPASGRNINTQYF.

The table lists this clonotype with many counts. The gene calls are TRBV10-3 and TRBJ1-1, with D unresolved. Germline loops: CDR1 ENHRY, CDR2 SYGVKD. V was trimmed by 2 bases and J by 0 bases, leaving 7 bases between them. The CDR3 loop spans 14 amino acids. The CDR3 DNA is TGTGCCATCAGTGAGAACTTCATGAACACTGAAGCTTTCTTT. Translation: CAISENFMNTEAFF.

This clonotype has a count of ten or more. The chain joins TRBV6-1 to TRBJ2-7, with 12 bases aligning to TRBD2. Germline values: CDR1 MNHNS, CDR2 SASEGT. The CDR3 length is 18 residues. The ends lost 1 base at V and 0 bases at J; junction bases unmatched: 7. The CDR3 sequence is CASSEGTSGMIISYEQYF. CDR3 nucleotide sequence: TGTGCCAGCAGTGAAGGGACTAGCGGGATGATAATCTCCTACGAGCAGTACTTC.

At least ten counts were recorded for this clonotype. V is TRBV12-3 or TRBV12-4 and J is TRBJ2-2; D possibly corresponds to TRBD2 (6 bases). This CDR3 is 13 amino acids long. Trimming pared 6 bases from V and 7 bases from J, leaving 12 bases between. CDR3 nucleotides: TGTGCCAGCAGCCTCAGGGAGGACGGGGAGCTGTTTTTT. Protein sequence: CASSLREDGELFF.

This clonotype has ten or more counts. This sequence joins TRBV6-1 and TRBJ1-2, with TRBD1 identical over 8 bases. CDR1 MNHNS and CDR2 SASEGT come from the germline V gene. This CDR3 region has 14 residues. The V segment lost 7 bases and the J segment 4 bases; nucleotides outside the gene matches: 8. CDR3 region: CASTTGQESYGYTF. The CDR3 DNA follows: TGTGCCAGCACGACGGGACAGGAAAGCTATGGCTACACCTTC.

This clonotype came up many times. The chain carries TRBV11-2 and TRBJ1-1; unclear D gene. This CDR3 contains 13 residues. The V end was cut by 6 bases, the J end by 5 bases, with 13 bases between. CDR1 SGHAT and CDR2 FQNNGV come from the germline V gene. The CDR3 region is CASRVRVATEAFF. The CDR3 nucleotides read TGTGCCAGCAGGGTGAGGGTCGCGACTGAAGCTTTCTTT. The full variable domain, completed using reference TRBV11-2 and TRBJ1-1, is EAGVAQSPRYKIIEKRQSVAFWCNPISGHATLYWYQQILGQGPKLLIQFQNNGVVDDSQLPKDRFSAERLKGVDSTLKIQPAKLEDSAVYLCASRVRVATEAFFGQGTRLTVV.

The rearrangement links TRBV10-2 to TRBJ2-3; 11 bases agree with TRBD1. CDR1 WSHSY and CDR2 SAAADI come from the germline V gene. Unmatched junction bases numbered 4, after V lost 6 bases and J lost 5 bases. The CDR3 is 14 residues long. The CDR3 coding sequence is TGCGCCAGCAGGGACAGGGGGCAGGGAGATACGCAGTATTTT. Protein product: CASRDRGQGDTQYF.

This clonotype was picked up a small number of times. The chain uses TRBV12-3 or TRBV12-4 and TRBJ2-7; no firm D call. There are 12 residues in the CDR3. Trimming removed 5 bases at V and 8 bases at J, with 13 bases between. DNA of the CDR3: TGTGCCAGCAGTGTTAAAACACCGAAGCAGTACTTC. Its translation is CASSVKTPKQYF.

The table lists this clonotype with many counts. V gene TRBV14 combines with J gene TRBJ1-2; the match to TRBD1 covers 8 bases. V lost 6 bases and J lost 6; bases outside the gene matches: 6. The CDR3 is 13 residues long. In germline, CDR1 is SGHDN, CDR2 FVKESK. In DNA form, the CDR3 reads TGTGCCAGCAGGTCGACAGGGGTGGATGGCTACACCTTC. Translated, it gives CASRSTGVDGYTF.

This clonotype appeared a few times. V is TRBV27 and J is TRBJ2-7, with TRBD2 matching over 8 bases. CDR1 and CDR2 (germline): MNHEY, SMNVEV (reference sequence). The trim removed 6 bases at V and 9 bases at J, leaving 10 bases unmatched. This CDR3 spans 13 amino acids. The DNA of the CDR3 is TGTGCCAGCAGGTCGACGGGAGGGAAGGGGCAGTACTTC. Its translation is CASRSTGGKGQYF.